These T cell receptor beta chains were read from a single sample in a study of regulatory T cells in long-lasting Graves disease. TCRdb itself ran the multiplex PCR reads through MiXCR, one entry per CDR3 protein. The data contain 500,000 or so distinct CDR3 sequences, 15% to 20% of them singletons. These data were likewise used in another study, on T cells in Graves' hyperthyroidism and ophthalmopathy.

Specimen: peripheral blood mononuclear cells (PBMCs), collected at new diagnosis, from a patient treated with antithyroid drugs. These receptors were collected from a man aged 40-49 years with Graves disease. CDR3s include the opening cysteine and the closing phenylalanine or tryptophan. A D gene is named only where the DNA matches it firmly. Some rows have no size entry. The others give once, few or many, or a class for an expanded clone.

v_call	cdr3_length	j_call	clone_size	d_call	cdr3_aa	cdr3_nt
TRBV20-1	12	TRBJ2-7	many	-	CSARGEPYEQYF	TGCAGTGCTAGGGGGGAACCCTACGAGCAGTACTTC
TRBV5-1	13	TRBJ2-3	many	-	CASSGGPADTQYF	TGCGCCAGCAGCGGGGGGCCAGCAGATACGCAGTATTTT
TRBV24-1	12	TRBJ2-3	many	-	CATSATTDTQYF	TGTGCCACCTCGGCGACGACAGATACGCAGTATTTT
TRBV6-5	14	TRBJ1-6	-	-	CASSSGLPNSPLHF	TGTGCCAGCAGTTCGGGACTTCCTAATTCACCCCTCCACTTT
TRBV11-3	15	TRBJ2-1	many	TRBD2	CASTQGLAGIYEQFF	TGTGCCAGCACGCAGGGACTAGCGGGAATCTATGAGCAGTTCTTC
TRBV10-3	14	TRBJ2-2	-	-	CAIRDGSGPGELFF	TGTGCCATCAGGGACGGATCCGGACCCGGGGAGCTGTTTTTT
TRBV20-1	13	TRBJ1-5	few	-	CSARRQLQGPQHF	TGCAGTGCTAGACGACAGCTCCAGGGGCCCCAGCATTTT
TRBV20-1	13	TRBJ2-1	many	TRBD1	CSASRDRDNEQFF	TGCAGTGCTAGCCGGGACAGGGACAATGAGCAGTTCTTC
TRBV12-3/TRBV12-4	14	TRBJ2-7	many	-	CASSFATGTYEQYF	TGTGCCAGCAGTTTTGCGACGGGAACGTACGAGCAGTACTTC
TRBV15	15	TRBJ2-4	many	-	CATSSRGGSKNIQYF	TGTGCCACCAGCAGTCGAGGGGGATCCAAAAACATTCAGTACTTC
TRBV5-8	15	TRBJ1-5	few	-	CASSGQTYSNQPQHF	TGTGCCAGCAGCGGACAGACCTATAGCAATCAGCCCCAGCATTTT
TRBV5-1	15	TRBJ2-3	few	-	CASSLVWDFTDTQYF	TGCGCCAGCAGCTTGGTCTGGGATTTCACAGATACGCAGTATTTT
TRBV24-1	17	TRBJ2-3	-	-	CATSDLGDTGGTDTQYF	TGTGCCACCAGTGATTTAGGTGACACCGGGGGCACAGATACGCAGTATTTT
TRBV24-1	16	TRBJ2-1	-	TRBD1	CATSDSRQGNFYEQFF	TGTGCCACCAGTGACAGCCGACAGGGAAATTTCTATGAGCAGTTCTTC
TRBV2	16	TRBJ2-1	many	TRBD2	CASRKAGTSAYNEQFF	TGTGCCAGCAGGAAGGCCGGGACTAGCGCCTACAATGAGCAGTTCTTC
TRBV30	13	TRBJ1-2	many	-	CAWRAGAGYGYTF	TGTGCCTGGCGGGCAGGGGCCGGCTATGGCTACACCTTC
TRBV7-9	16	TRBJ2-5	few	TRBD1	CASSLTGTGGAGTQYF	TGTGCCAGCAGCTTAACCGGGACAGGGGGCGCAGGGACCCAGTACTTC